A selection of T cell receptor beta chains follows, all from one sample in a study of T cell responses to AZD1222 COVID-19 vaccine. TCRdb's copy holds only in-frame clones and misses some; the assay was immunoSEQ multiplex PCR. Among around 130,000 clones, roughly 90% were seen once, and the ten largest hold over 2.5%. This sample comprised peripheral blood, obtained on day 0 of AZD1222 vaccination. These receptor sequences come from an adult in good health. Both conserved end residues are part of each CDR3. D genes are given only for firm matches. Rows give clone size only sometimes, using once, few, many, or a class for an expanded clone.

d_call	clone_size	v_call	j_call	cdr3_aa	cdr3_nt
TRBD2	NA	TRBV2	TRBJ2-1	CASSLVLAGWEQFF	TGTGCCAGCAGTCTTGTGCTAGCGGGATGGGAGCAGTTCTTC
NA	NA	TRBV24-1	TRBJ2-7	CATSDHRVSYEQYF	TGTGCCACCAGTGATCACAGGGTTTCCTACGAGCAGTACTTC
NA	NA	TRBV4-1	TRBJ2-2	CASSPSDANTGELFF	TGCGCCAGCAGTCCTAGCGACGCGAACACCGGGGAGCTGTTTTTT
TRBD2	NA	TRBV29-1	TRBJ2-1	CSVEGPSGGSSYNEQFF	TGCAGCGTTGAAGGGCCTAGCGGGGGATCCTCCTACAATGAGCAGTTCTTC
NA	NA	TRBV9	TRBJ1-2	CASSPSPTANYGYIF	TGTGCCAGCAGCCCGAGCCCGACAGCGAACTATGGCTACATCTTC
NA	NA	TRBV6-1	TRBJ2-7	CASSAEEGRLPQGYEQYF	TGTGCCAGCAGTGCCGAAGAAGGCAGACTGCCACAGGGCTACGAGCAGTACTTC
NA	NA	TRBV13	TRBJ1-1	CASSGEGVGTEAFF	TGTGCCAGCAGCGGAGAAGGAGTGGGCACTGAAGCTTTCTTT
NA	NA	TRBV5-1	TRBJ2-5	CASSSRATGETQYF	TGCGCCAGCAGCTCTCGGGCAACAGGCGAGACCCAGTACTTC
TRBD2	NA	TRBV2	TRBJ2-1	CATSPGTSQNEQFF	TGTGCCACCTCCCCCGGGACTAGTCAGAATGAGCAGTTCTTC
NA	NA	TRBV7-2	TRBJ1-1	CASSPLPRGGEAFF	TGTGCCAGCAGCCCCCTACCCCGTGGCGGTGAAGCTTTCTTT
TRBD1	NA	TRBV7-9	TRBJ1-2	CASSPSQAGGYGYTF	TGTGCCAGCAGCCCCTCCCAGGCAGGGGGCTATGGCTACACCTTC
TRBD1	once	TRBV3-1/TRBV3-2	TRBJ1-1	CASSLRDRGNTEAFF	TGTGCCAGCAGCCTCCGGGACAGGGGGAACACTGAAGCTTTCTTT
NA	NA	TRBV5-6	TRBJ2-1	CASSLAGGLAEYNEQFF	TGTGCCAGCAGCTTGGCTGGGGGGCTAGCGGAATACAATGAGCAGTTCTTC
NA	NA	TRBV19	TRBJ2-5	CASSDREETQYF	TGTGCCAGTAGTGACCGAGAAGAGACCCAGTACTTC
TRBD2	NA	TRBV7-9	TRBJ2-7	CASSLLSGSLYEQYF	TGTGCCAGCAGCTTACTAAGCGGGAGCTTGTACGAGCAGTACTTC
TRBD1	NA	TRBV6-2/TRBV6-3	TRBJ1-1	CASSYQGANDAFF	TGTGCCAGCAGTTACCAGGGGGCTAATGACGCTTTCTTT
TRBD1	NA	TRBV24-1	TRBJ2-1	CATSVLEEQGAPPKNNEQFF	TGTGCCACCAGTGTCTTGGAGGAGCAGGGGGCTCCTCCCAAGAACAATGAGCAGTTCTTC
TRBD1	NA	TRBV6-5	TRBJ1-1	CLIQGGTEAFF	TGTCTCATCCAGGGGGGGACTGAAGCTTTCTTT
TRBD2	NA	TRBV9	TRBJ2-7	CASSSAGTSVSEQYF	TGTGCCAGCAGCTCAGCCGGGACTAGCGTCAGCGAGCAGTACTTC
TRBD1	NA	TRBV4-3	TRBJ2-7	CASSLGQADYSYEQYF	TGCGCCAGCAGCCTCGGACAGGCCGATTATTCCTACGAGCAGTACTTC
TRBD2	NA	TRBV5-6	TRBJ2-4	CASSLAGGKNIQYF	TGTGCCAGCAGCTTGGCCGGGGGGAAAAACATTCAGTACTTC
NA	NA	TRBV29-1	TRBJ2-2	CSVVGLGSNTGELFF	TGCAGCGTCGTGGGTCTGGGCTCGAACACCGGGGAGCTGTTTTTT